These T cell receptor beta chains were read from a single sample in a study of T cell responses to AZD1222 COVID-19 vaccine. Produced via immunoSEQ multiplex PCR; TCRdb's table is partial and in-frame only. The sample has around 120,000 clones; about 92% are singletons. Here the sequenced sample was peripheral blood, taken 28 days after the second AZD1222 dose. The receptor source for this set is an adult who received the AZD1222 COVID-19 vaccine. Both conserved end residues are part of each CDR3. D genes are given only for firm matches. Size is omitted from some rows. Given values are once, few, many or a class for expanded clones.

TRBD2 - TRBJ2-1 TRBV11-2 CASSSGLAGYNEQFF TGTGCCAGCAGCTCCGGACTAGCAGGCTACAATGAGCAGTTCTTC
- - TRBJ1-5 TRBV7-9 CASSLSRQPQHF TGTGCCAGCAGCTTATCCCGGCAGCCCCAGCATTTT
TRBD1 - TRBJ1-1 TRBV5-4 CASSWGTGKDTEAFF TGTGCCAGCAGCTGGGGGACAGGAAAAGACACTGAAGCTTTCTTT
- - TRBJ2-7 TRBV30 CAWSVIGRVREQYF TGTGCCTGGAGTGTAATCGGGAGAGTCCGGGAGCAGTACTTC
- - TRBJ1-4 TRBV28 CASSPPGTRGHEKLFF TGTGCCAGCAGTCCCCCCGGGACCCGAGGACATGAAAAACTGTTTTTT
- - TRBJ1-2 TRBV2 CASSVGANYGYTF TGTGCCAGCAGTGTTGGAGCTAACTATGGCTACACCTTC
TRBD1 - TRBJ1-1 TRBV5-1 CASSLVEQGEAFF TGCGCCAGCAGCTTGGTAGAACAGGGGGAAGCTTTCTTT
TRBD1 - TRBJ2-2 TRBV16 CASSQSSRGPTGELFF TGTGCCAGCAGCCAATCTAGCAGGGGGCCAACCGGGGAGCTGTTTTTT
TRBD1 - TRBJ1-1 TRBV29-1 CSVATGDEAFF TGCAGCGTCGCTACAGGGGATGAAGCTTTCTTT
TRBD1 few TRBJ1-1 TRBV10-1 CASSFSDRNEAFF TGCGCCAGCAGTTTCTCGGACAGGAATGAAGCTTTCTTT
- - TRBJ1-2 TRBV6-6 CASSTGDGYTF TGTGCCAGCAGTACCGGAGACGGCTACACCTTC
TRBD2 - TRBJ2-1 TRBV19 CASSTQRTSGRKASNNEQFF TGTGCCAGTAGTACCCAAAGGACTAGCGGGAGGAAAGCTTCTAACAATGAGCAGTTCTTC
- - TRBJ1-2 TRBV29-1 CSVEESNYGYTF TGCAGCGTTGAAGAATCTAACTATGGCTACACCTTC
- - TRBJ1-2 TRBV4-1 CASSQDRAGAPVAF TGCGCCAGCAGCCAAGATAGGGCGGGAGCTCCGGTTGCCTTC
- - TRBJ2-7 TRBV30 CARQGEALHEQYF TGTGCCCGCCAGGGGGAGGCACTCCACGAGCAGTACTTC
TRBD1 once TRBJ2-7 TRBV10-2 CASSESKPQTGWSYEQYF TGCGCCAGCAGTGAGTCGAAACCGCAGACAGGGTGGTCCTACGAGCAGTACTTC
TRBD1 - TRBJ2-3 TRBV3-1/TRBV3-2 CASSQPQGAGTDTQYF TGTGCCAGCAGCCAACCCCAGGGGGCTGGCACAGATACGCAGTATTTT
- - TRBJ1-5 TRBV7-2 CASSLVTELNQPQHF TGTGCCAGCAGCTTAGTGACAGAGCTCAATCAGCCCCAGCATTTT
TRBD1 - TRBJ1-2 TRBV9 CASSVGQGAPSYGYTF TGTGCCAGCAGCGTGGGACAGGGGGCGCCGAGCTATGGCTACACCTTC
- - TRBJ2-5 TRBV20-1 CSASRTIIQETQYF TGCAGTGCTAGTAGGACTATCATACAAGAGACCCAGTACTTC
TRBD1 - TRBJ1-2 TRBV19 CASISGQGDGYTF TGTGCCAGTATCAGTGGACAGGGCGATGGCTACACCTTC
- - TRBJ1-1 TRBV30 CAWRLGPRDTEAFF TGTGCCTGGAGGCTCGGTCCTCGGGACACTGAAGCTTTCTTT
TRBD1 once TRBJ1-2 TRBV12-3/TRBV12-4 CATGQANYGYTF TGTGCCACCGGACAGGCTAACTATGGCTACACCTTC
- once TRBJ2-7 TRBV2 CASASGASYEQYF TGTGCCAGTGCGAGCGGAGCCTCCTACGAGCAGTACTTC
- - TRBJ1-2 TRBV7-2 CASRVGAGDGYTF TGTGCCAGCAGGGTGGGGGCAGGGGATGGCTACACCTTC
- - TRBJ2-3 TRBV6-2/TRBV6-3 CASSYSSGNTQYF TGTGCCAGCAGTTACTCGTCGGGAAATACGCAGTATTTT
TRBD1 - TRBJ2-7 TRBV28 CASRPGTGGHHEQYF TGTGCCAGCAGACCCGGGACAGGGGGCCACCACGAGCAGTACTTC
- - TRBJ1-2 TRBV4-3 CASSQDALFYGYTF TGCGCCAGCAGCCAAGATGCACTGTTCTATGGCTACACCTTC
TRBD2 - TRBJ2-7 TRBV6-2/TRBV6-3 CASSLRAPASGYYEQYF TGTGCCAGCAGCCTCAGGGCCCCGGCTAGCGGATACTACGAGCAGTACTTC
- - TRBJ2-4 TRBV5-6 CASSTRTAAKNIQYF TGTGCCAGCAGCACCCGGACAGCGGCCAAAAACATTCAGTACTTC
- few TRBJ2-3 TRBV6-2/TRBV6-3 CASSSTGRDTQYF TGTGCCAGCAGTTCTACCGGTAGGGATACGCAGTATTTT
- - TRBJ1-4 TRBV28 CASSSAGRGKDEKLFF TGTGCCAGCAGTAGCGCGGGGAGGGGGAAGGATGAAAAACTGTTTTTT
- - TRBJ2-1 TRBV19 CASRTHRDTYNEQFF TGTGCCAGTAGGACCCACCGAGATACGTACAATGAGCAGTTCTTC
TRBD1 - TRBJ1-5 TRBV19 CASSILGQGDQPQHF TGTGCCAGTAGTATATTGGGACAGGGTGATCAGCCCCAGCATTTT
TRBD1 - TRBJ2-5 TRBV30 CAWKGTDKETQYF TGTGCCTGGAAGGGGACAGACAAAGAGACCCAGTACTTC
- - TRBJ2-5 TRBV23-1 CASSQFWGIQTQYF TGCGCCAGCAGTCAATTTTGGGGGATCCAGACCCAGTACTTC
- - TRBJ1-1 TRBV4-3 CASSQVLGLGAEAFF TGCGCCAGCAGCCAAGTCTTGGGATTGGGTGCTGAAGCTTTCTTT
- - TRBJ1-5 TRBV5-1 CASSLEGGQDQPQHF TGCGCCAGCAGCTTGGAGGGAGGACAAGATCAGCCCCAGCATTTT
- - TRBJ1-3 TRBV7-7 CASSLGSGNTIYF TGTGCTAGCAGCTTGGGCAGCGGAAACACCATATATTTT
- - TRBJ1-3 TRBV9 CASSAPSGQGLVGDTIYF TGTGCCAGCAGCGCCCCTTCGGGGCAGGGGTTGGTCGGGGACACCATATATTTT
- once TRBJ2-2 TRBV5-6 CASSLGLGETGELFF TGTGCCAGCAGCTTGGGACTGGGGGAAACCGGGGAGCTGTTTTTT
- - TRBJ1-1 TRBV10-3 CAISESGVGEAFF TGTGCCATCAGTGAGTCGGGGGTCGGTGAAGCTTTCTTT
- few TRBJ1-6 TRBV30 CACRTSNSYNSPLHF TGTGCCTGCCGGACTTCGAACTCCTATAATTCACCCCTCCACTTT
- - TRBJ2-1 TRBV7-6 CASSLLRGAIVGDHNEQFF TGTGCCAGCAGCCTCCTCCGGGGGGCCATAGTGGGGGACCACAATGAGCAGTTCTTC
- - TRBJ2-1 TRBV7-9 CASSLGVAVKESYNEQFF TGTGCCAGCAGCTTAGGGGTAGCGGTTAAAGAGTCCTACAATGAGCAGTTCTTC
TRBD1 - TRBJ1-2 TRBV20-1 CSVPGGRGYTF TGCAGTGTCCCAGGGGGCCGGGGCTACACCTTC
- - TRBJ1-2 TRBV3-1/TRBV3-2 CASSQDFMGTGFYGYTF TGTGCCAGCAGCCAAGATTTTATGGGAACAGGGTTTTATGGCTACACCTTC
- - TRBJ2-6 TRBV7-2 CASSVRPFSGANVLTF TGTGCCAGCAGCGTAAGACCATTCTCTGGGGCCAACGTCCTGACTTTC
- - TRBJ1-4 TRBV20-1 CSASSGGNEKLFF TGCAGTGCTAGTTCGGGGGGCAATGAAAAACTGTTTTTT
- - TRBJ1-6 TRBV12-3/TRBV12-4 CASKRQINSPLHF TGTGCCAGCAAAAGACAGATTAATTCACCCCTCCACTTT
- - TRBJ2-2 TRBV28 CASSILNTGELFF TGTGCCAGCAGTATCCTGAACACCGGGGAGCTGTTTTTT
- - TRBJ2-1 TRBV24-1 CATSDLRAGNEQFF TGTGCCACCAGTGATTTGCGAGCAGGAAATGAGCAGTTCTTC
- - TRBJ1-2 TRBV6-5 CASSYSAGAYGYTF TGTGCCAGCAGTTACTCGGCTGGGGCCTATGGCTACACCTTC